The TCR beta chain under discussion was sequenced for a study of cytomegalovirus exposure and HLA in healthy donors. This clone was counted once. Clones were read by immunoSEQ multiplex PCR, and TCRdb kept only the in-frame ones, dropping some. The data show over 150,000 clones, around 83% seen once. Unmatched junction bases numbered 6, after V lost 4 bases and J lost 6 bases. The CDR3 extends over 13 amino acids. Germline V gene sequence: CDR1 SQVTM, CDR2 ANQGSEA. The rearrangement uses TRBV29-1 and TRBJ2-5; 9 positions agree with TRBD1. The sample comprised PBMCs. The clonotype comes from a woman aged 25 to 39 in good health and CMV-seropositive. CDR3 in amino acids: CSVVGQGHQTQYF. CDR3 coding DNA: TGCAGCGTTGTGGGACAGGGTCATCAGACCCAGTACTTC. The variable domain in full, completed from reference TRBV29-1 and TRBJ2-5, reads SAVISQKPSRDICQRGTSLTIQCQVDSQVTMMFWYRQQPGQSLTLIATANQGSEATYESGFVIDKFPISRPNLTFSTLTVSNMSPEDSSIYLCSVVGQGHQTQYFGPGTRLLVL.